This T cell receptor (beta chain) was retrieved from a study of blood T cell repertoires in COVID-19 (dated by TCRdb to the early 2020s). About the full investigation: The collaborator samples originated in the United States, Italy and Spain and spanned the acute and convalescent phases of COVID-19. The material from the prospective study consisted of cDNA or gDNA derived from T cells, B-cell-depleted T cells, or PBMCs. Sample metadata almost always included a de-identified subject ID, COVID-19 status, age in years and sex. The repertoires were released in a freely available public database meant as a resource for research on the immune response to SARS-CoV-2. Where available, HLA class I and class II types were obtained from metadata supplied by the sample provider rather than from assay-based typing. Deeply sampled blood TCRbeta repertoires from subjects exposed to, actively infected with, or recovered from COVID-19 were included in the dataset. Samples came from the ongoing ImmuneRACE study (first 160 participants) plus 1,254 subjects from 6 global collaborators.

In its sample, this clone was seen a few times. The antigen it recognizes is unknown. Base qualities are not recorded, but no much larger clone differs from it by a single base. Another Seattle source contributed samples from volunteer blood donors who had recovered from COVID-19. Whole blood was collected in K2EDTA tubes by collaborating institutions according to the institutions' own protocols. For TCRbeta analysis, collaborators shipped samples in one of three forms: frozen whole blood, isolated PBMCs, or DNA extracted from either of those sample types. From the cysteine through the phenylalanine, the CDR3 covers 14 amino acids. Here the CDR3 DNA is all that survives: 42 bases in frame from base 1. V is reduced by 5 bases and J by 6 bases, leaving a spacing of 17 bases between them. In the germline V gene, CDR1 corresponds to MDHEN and CDR2 to SYDVKM. General findings and caveats noted by the study authors: How much clinical and demographic metadata was included differed by source and by participant, and the metadata was provided uncurated.

TCRbeta CDR3 regions were amplified from genomic DNA using the immunoSEQ Assay, a bias-controlled multiplex PCR. Per the original workflow: Nucleated cell counts per sample were estimated from amplification of reference gene primers within the assay. To quantify the absolute abundance of each unique TCRbeta CDR3 rearrangement, sequence reads were collapsed and filtered. For each sample, productive Simpson clonality was calculated as the square root of Simpson's diversity index over productive rearrangements. The table comes from immuneACCESS by way of TCRdb, which keeps in-frame sequences with V and J called. Part of the clones is missing from these tables; in studies checked, under half for an unresolved V gene and the rest for unknown reasons. Clone size and V and J calls were adopted from that table, with D and trimming inferred from the DNA. This sample is represented by hundreds of thousands of clones; 70% to 90% of them were singletons. The ten top clones hold more than 10% of the sample.

This receptor was obtained from a woman between 18 and 30 years old who had recovered from COVID-19. The source material was peripheral blood. The sequence links TRBV28 to TRBJ2-7, with a weak D call of TRBD2 (6 bases match). The DNA sequence reads TGTGCCAGCAGTCTAGGGAGGAAACCGATCGAGCAGTACTTC. This sequence encodes CASSLGRKPIEQYF.